One and the same sample provided the 12 T cell receptor beta chains below, sequenced in a study of blood T cell repertoires in COVID-19. Only in-frame clones appear in the TCRdb table, and some are missing; sequencing was by immunoSEQ multiplex PCR. The sample lists 250,000 to 300,000 clones, around 90% seen once, with 0.94% in the top ten. The material sequenced was peripheral blood. All receptors come from a woman between 40 and 55 years old who had recovered from COVID-19.

The chain uses TRBV7-9 and TRBJ2-1; 14 positions agree with TRBD2. This CDR3 spans 16 amino acids. Germline CDR1 SEHNR, CDR2 FQNEAQ (reference sequence). After removal of 5 bases from V and 13 bases from J, the junction contained 13 bases not matched to a gene. In DNA, the CDR3 is TGTGCCAGCAGCCCAACCGGGACTAGCGGGAGCGGCAGTCAGTTCTTC. This sequence encodes CASSPTGTSGSGSQFF.

J is TRBJ2-5 and V is TRBV3-1 (or the pseudogene TRBV3-2); D possibly corresponds to TRBD2 (5 bases). Germline loops: CDR1 LGHDT, CDR2 YNNKEL (reference sequence). The V end was cut by 4 bases, the J end by 3 bases, with 12 bases between. The CDR3 has 14 residues. CDR3: CASSPRTSEETQYF. Here the CDR3 DNA reads TGTGCCAGCAGCCCCCGGACTTCCGAAGAGACCCAGTACTTC.

The chain combines TRBV11-2 with TRBJ2-5; TRBD1 is a possible D gene (6 bases). CDR3 size: 14 residues. Germline CDR1 and CDR2: SGHAT and FQNNGV. The V gene lost 3 bases and the J gene lost 4 bases, with 12 bases spanning the gap. This CDR3 is CASSFNGGPETQYF. The CDR3 nucleotides read TGTGCCAGCAGCTTCAATGGGGGCCCAGAGACCCAGTACTTC.

This clone has only one observation. The chain carries TRBV19 and TRBJ1-5, with D unresolved. The germline V gene has CDR1 LNHDA and CDR2 SQIVND (reference sequence). The germline V and J ends were trimmed by 6 bases and 0 bases, with 9 bases remaining between them. The CDR3 totals 14 residues. The chain's CDR3 is CASRIGNSNQPQHF. DNA of the CDR3: TGTGCCAGTAGAATCGGTAATAGCAATCAGCCCCAGCATTTT. The variable domain in full, completed from reference TRBV19 and TRBJ1-5, reads DGGITQSPKYLFRKEGQNVTLSCEQNLNHDAMYWYRQDPGQGLRLIYYSQIVNDFQKGDIAEGYSVSREKKESFPLTVTSAQKNPTAFYLCASRIGNSNQPQHFGDGTRLSIL.

The chain uses TRBV11-2 and TRBJ2-4; no clear D gene. Germline V gene lookup returns CDR1 SGHAT and CDR2 FQNNGV. This CDR3 has 15 amino acids. The ends were cut back, 4 bases at V and 13 bases at J, with 23 bases in the middle. CDR3 sequence (DNA): TGTGCCAGCAGCTCAGTAGAAGCCTCCGGCAGGCCCCAGTACTTC. Its protein is CASSSVEASGRPQYF.

This chain uses TRBV15 with TRBJ2-1; 7 bases fit TRBD2. After removal of 0 bases from V and 0 bases from J, the junction contained 11 bases not matched to a gene. The CDR3 has 19 residues. Germline lookup yields CDR1 LNHNV and CDR2 YYDKDF (reference sequence). The CDR3 region has the DNA TGTGCCACCAGCAGAGATCTTCTGCTAGCGGATAGCTCCTACAATGAGCAGTTCTTC. It specifies CATSRDLLLADSSYNEQFF. Supplemented by reference TRBV15 and TRBJ2-1, the full variable domain reads DAMVIQNPRYQVTQFGKPVTLSCSQTLNHNVMYWYQQKSSQAPKLLFHYYDKDFNNEADTPDNFQSRRPNTSFCFLDIRSPGLGDTAMYLCATSRDLLLADSSYNEQFFGPGTRLTVL.

The sample holds a few counts of this clone. The rearrangement joins TRBV27 to TRBJ1-2; 12 positions match TRBD1. Germline-derived CDR1 and CDR2 are MNHEY and SMNVEV (reference sequence). The CDR3 has 17 residues. The V segment lost 1 base and the J segment 2 bases; nucleotides outside the gene matches: 5. The CDR3 is CASSLWGQGANNYGYTF. CDR3 nucleotide sequence: TGTGCCAGCAGTTTATGGGGACAGGGGGCAAACAACTATGGCTACACCTTC.

This chain connects TRBV29-1 to TRBJ1-3; D ambiguous. The V and J ends lost 5 bases and 0 bases respectively, with 8 bases between them. Germline V gives CDR1 SQVTM, CDR2 ANQGSEA. The CDR3 totals 13 residues. The DNA of the CDR3 is TGCAGCGTTCTTAGTAACTCTGGAAACACCATATATTTT. Amino acid sequence: CSVLSNSGNTIYF. The variable domain in full, with the rest retrieved from reference TRBV29-1 and TRBJ1-3, is SAVISQKPSRDICQRGTSLTIQCQVDSQVTMMFWYRQQPGQSLTLIATANQGSEATYESGFVIDKFPISRPNLTFSTLTVSNMSPEDSSIYLCSVLSNSGNTIYFGEGSWLTVV.

The V gene is TRBV30, the J gene TRBJ1-6; D remains ambiguous. This CDR3 region has 14 residues. The germline V gene encodes CDR1 GTSNPN and CDR2 SVGIG (reference sequence). V lost 5 bases, J lost 5 bases, and 13 bases lay in between. The CDR3 DNA sequence: TGTGCCTGGGCACGGACGGGAAATAATTCACCCCTCCACTTT. This codes for CAWARTGNNSPLHF.

This clone appeared once. This rearrangement joins TRBV4-1 to TRBJ1-1, with D uncertain. The CDR3 runs to 12 residues. Germline lookup yields CDR1 MGHRA and CDR2 YSYEKL. Deletions cut 4 bases from V and 11 bases from J, with 14 bases between. For the CDR3, the DNA is TGCGCCAGCAGCCCAACGCGGGAATCGGCTTTCTTT. Residues: CASSPTRESAFF.

This chain uses TRBV12-5 with TRBJ1-6; D possibly corresponds to TRBD1 (6 bases). V lost 6 bases, J lost 10 bases, and 13 bases lay in between. Germline V gene lookup returns CDR1 LGHNT and CDR2 FRNRAP. CDR3 size: 13 residues. CDR3 residues: CASGQQQGSPLHF. CDR3 bases: TGTGCTAGTGGCCAACAACAGGGCTCACCCCTCCACTTT.

The V and J genes are TRBV29-1 and TRBJ2-4, with 7 bases identical to TRBD2. The CDR3 spans 14 residues. J lost 7 bases, V lost 1 base, and 7 bases had no gene match. The germline gives CDR1 SQVTM, CDR2 ANQGSEA. The CDR3 DNA reads as TGCAGCGTTGAAGTGGGGGGGAGTAAGAACATTCAGTACTTC. It specifies CSVEVGGSKNIQYF.